This is a list of T cell receptor beta chains from one sample in a study of blood T cell repertoires in COVID-19. This table comes from immunoSEQ multiplex PCR, and its TCRdb copy is limited to in-frame clones, with some not included. The profile shows 80,000 to 90,000 clones, under 90% of them singletons. Sequences were obtained from peripheral blood. The receptors stem from a woman in her 70s with acute or convalescent COVID-19. CDR3s include the opening cysteine and the closing phenylalanine or tryptophan. A D gene is named only where the DNA matches it firmly. Where a row states a size, it is once, few, many or the class of an expanded clone; other rows omit it.

abundance,d_gene,j_gene,v_gene,CDR3aa,CDR3nt
.,.,TRBJ1-1,TRBV28,CATWAGRGMNTEAFF,TGTGCCACCTGGGCAGGGAGGGGGATGAACACTGAAGCTTTCTTT
.,.,TRBJ2-2,TRBV11-3,CASSFWAGPNTGELFF,TGTGCCAGCAGCTTCTGGGCAGGGCCGAACACCGGGGAGCTGTTTTTT
.,.,TRBJ1-1,TRBV11-3,CASSSGRRRTNTEAFF,TGTGCCAGCAGCTCCGGTCGTCGGCGGACTAACACTGAAGCTTTCTTT
.,TRBD1,TRBJ1-1,TRBV30,CAWSPGQRNTEAFF,TGTGCCTGGAGTCCGGGACAGCGGAACACTGAAGCTTTCTTT
once,.,TRBJ2-1,TRBV28,CASSLGGWAGEYNEQFF,TGTGCCAGCAGTTTAGGGGGCTGGGCAGGGGAATACAATGAGCAGTTCTTC
few,.,TRBJ1-2,TRBV29-1,CVSYSNYGYTF,TGCGTCTCCTACTCTAACTATGGCTACACCTTC
.,.,TRBJ1-1,TRBV6-2/TRBV6-3,CASSLYSNTEAFF,TGTGCCAGCAGCCTATACAGTAACACTGAAGCTTTCTTT
.,.,TRBJ2-3,TRBV1,CTSSQVLSGGPPPTQYF,TGCACCAGCAGCCAAGTTTTGAGCGGGGGGCCTCCCCCAACGCAGTATTTT
.,.,TRBJ1-6,TRBV6-5,CASSRDKRRSPLHF,TGTGCCAGCAGCCGGGACAAGCGACGTTCACCCCTCCACTTT
.,.,TRBJ1-2,TRBV3-1/TRBV3-2,CASRPSGGDYGYTF,TGTGCCAGCAGGCCCAGCGGTGGTGACTATGGCTACACCTTC
.,.,TRBJ1-1,TRBV10-2,CASFEDRGTEAFF,TGCGCCAGTTTTGAGGACCGGGGCACTGAAGCTTTCTTT
.,.,TRBJ2-3,TRBV10-1,CASSVDTSTDTQYF,TGCGCCAGCAGTGTGGACACCAGCACAGATACGCAGTATTTT
.,TRBD1,TRBJ1-2,TRBV7-9,CASSSTGSPRDGYTF,TGTGCCAGCAGCTCGACAGGGTCCCCCCGGGATGGCTACACCTTC
.,.,TRBJ2-1,TRBV10-3,CAISARYNEQFF,TGTGCCATCAGTGCCCGTTACAATGAGCAGTTCTTC
.,.,TRBJ2-4,TRBV28,CASGEPDRKLAKNIQYF,TGTGCCAGCGGGGAACCAGACAGGAAACTAGCCAAAAACATTCAGTACTTC
.,TRBD1,TRBJ1-2,TRBV19,CASSIRGQGAAGYTF,TGTGCCAGTAGTATAAGAGGACAGGGGGCTGCTGGCTACACCTTC
.,TRBD1,TRBJ1-4,TRBV7-8,CASSHQGANEKLFF,TGTGCCAGCAGCCACCAGGGGGCTAATGAAAAACTGTTTTTT
.,TRBD1,TRBJ1-4,TRBV25-1,CASSESDRDDLKLFF,TGTGCCAGCAGTGAGAGTGACAGGGATGACTTAAAACTGTTTTTT
.,TRBD1,TRBJ1-4,TRBV19,CASSVSRTGNEKLFF,TGTGCCAGTAGTGTTTCCCGGACAGGGAATGAAAAACTGTTTTTT
.,TRBD1,TRBJ2-3,TRBV5-5,CASSRQQGFTDTQYF,TGTGCCAGCAGCCGACAACAGGGGTTTACAGATACGCAGTATTTT
.,.,TRBJ1-2,TRBV18,CASSPEDTYYGYTF,TGTGCCAGCTCACCAGAGGACACCTACTATGGCTACACCTTC
.,.,TRBJ1-1,TRBV19,CACKGGDGRGTEAFF,TGTGCCTGTAAGGGCGGGGACGGTAGAGGCACTGAAGCTTTCTTT
.,TRBD2,TRBJ2-3,TRBV19,CASSVRASGGLDTQYF,TGTGCCAGTAGTGTCCGGGCTAGCGGGGGGCTAGATACGCAGTATTTT
once,TRBD1,TRBJ2-1,TRBV12-3/TRBV12-4,CASSSRGPNEQFF,TGTGCCAGCAGTTCCAGGGGGCCTAATGAGCAGTTCTTC
.,TRBD2,TRBJ2-3,TRBV3-1/TRBV3-2,CASSQSSGGFTDTQYF,TGTGCCAGCAGCCAGAGTAGCGGGGGATTCACAGATACGCAGTATTTT